One and the same sample provided the 4 T cell receptor beta chains below, sequenced in a study of response to subunit inactivated influenza vaccine. TCRdb reprocessed the RT-PCR reads with MiXCR, giving one entry per CDR3 protein. The table lists approximately 480,000 distinct CDR3 sequences, roughly 11% of them singletons. The sequences come from PBMCs from blood, collected around seven weeks after vaccination. These receptors were taken from a middle-aged man who received an inactivated influenza vaccine.

This clonotype has just a few counts. The V and J genes are TRBV5-1 and TRBJ2-7; TRBD2 agrees at 11 bases. CDR1 SGHRS and CDR2 YFSETQ come from the germline V gene. The CDR3 contains 16 residues. V shed 9 bases, J shed 0 bases, and the junction held 11 bases outside the gene matches. This CDR3 reads CATRSGGDPSSYEQYF. CDR3 bases: TGCGCCACCCGTAGCGGGGGGGACCCTAGCTCCTACGAGCAGTACTTC.

This clonotype occurred many times. The rearrangement uses TRBV29-1 and TRBJ1-5; D is possibly TRBD1 (5 bases). The V gene lost 4 bases and the J gene lost 3 bases, with 10 bases spanning the gap. There are 13 residues in the CDR3. CDR1 is SQVTM and CDR2 is ANQGSEA in the germline V gene. CDR3 residues: CSVGQSVNQPQHF. CDR3 nucleotide sequence: TGCAGCGTTGGACAGTCAGTCAATCAGCCCCAGCATTTT.

The chain has TRBV7-2 and TRBJ2-7; unclear D gene. Looked up from germline, CDR1 is SGHTA and CDR2 is FQGNSA. Trimming cost V 2 bases and J 3 bases, with 8 bases left between them. This CDR3 spans 13 amino acids. The CDR3 bases are TGTGCCAGCAGCTTAAATTCAAACTACGAGCAGTACTTC. This translates into CASSLNSNYEQYF.

The chain is built from TRBV6-2 or TRBV6-3 and TRBJ2-7; 8 positions agree with TRBD1. The CDR3 is 14 amino acids. The trim removed 6 bases at V and 2 bases at J, leaving 6 bases unmatched. The V gene's germline CDR1 is MNHEY and CDR2 SVGEGT. The CDR3 coding sequence is TGTGCCAGCAGCCAGCAGACAGGGGCCTACGAGCAGTACTTC. Its protein product is CASSQQTGAYEQYF.